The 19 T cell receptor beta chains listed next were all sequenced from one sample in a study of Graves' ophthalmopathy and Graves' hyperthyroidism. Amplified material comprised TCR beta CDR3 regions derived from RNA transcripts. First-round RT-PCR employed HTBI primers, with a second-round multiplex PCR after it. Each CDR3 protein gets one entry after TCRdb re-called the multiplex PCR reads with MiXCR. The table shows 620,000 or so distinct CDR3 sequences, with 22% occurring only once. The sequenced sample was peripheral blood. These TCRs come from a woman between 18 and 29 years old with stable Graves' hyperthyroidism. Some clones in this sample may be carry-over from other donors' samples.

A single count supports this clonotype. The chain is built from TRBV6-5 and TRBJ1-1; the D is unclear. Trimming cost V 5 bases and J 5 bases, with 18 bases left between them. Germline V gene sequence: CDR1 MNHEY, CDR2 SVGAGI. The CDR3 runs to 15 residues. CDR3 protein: CASSTAGGVQTEAFF. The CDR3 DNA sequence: TGTGCCAGCAGTACTGCGGGTGGGGTTCAAACTGAAGCTTTCTTT.

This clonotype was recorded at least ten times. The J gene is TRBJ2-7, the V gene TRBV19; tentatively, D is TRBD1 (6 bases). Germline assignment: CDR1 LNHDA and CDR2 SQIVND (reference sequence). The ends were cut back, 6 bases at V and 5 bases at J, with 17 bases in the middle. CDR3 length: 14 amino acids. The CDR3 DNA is TGTGCCAGTAGACTGGACAGTGACAACGACGAGCAGTACTTC. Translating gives CASRLDSDNDEQYF.

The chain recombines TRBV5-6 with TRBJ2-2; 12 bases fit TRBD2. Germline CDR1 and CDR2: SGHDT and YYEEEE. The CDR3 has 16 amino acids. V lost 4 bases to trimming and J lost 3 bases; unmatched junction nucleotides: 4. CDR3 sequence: CASSQTSGGDTGELFF. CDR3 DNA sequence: TGTGCCAGCAGCCAGACTAGCGGGGGCGACACCGGGGAGCTGTTTTTT.

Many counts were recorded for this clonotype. As DNA, the CDR3 is TGTGCCAGCAGTTTTGCTAGTGGCCCCTACGAGCAGTACTTC. Translation gives CASSFASGPYEQYF. V usage is TRBV27 and J usage is TRBJ2-7; D is ambiguous. Germline V gene lookup returns CDR1 MNHEY and CDR2 SMNVEV (reference sequence). The V end was cut by 3 bases, the J end by 2 bases, with 11 bases between. The CDR3 runs 14 residues.

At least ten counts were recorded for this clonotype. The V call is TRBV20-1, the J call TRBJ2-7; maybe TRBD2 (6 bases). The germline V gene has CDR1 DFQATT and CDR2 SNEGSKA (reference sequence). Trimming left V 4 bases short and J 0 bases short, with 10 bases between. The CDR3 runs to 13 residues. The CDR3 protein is CSANRDSSYEQYF. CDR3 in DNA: TGCAGTGCTAACCGGGACTCCTCCTACGAGCAGTACTTC.

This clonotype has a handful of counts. This chain's CDR3 is CASSVDPDTQYF. The CDR3 region has the DNA TGTGCCAGCAGCGTAGATCCAGATACGCAGTATTTT. The chain uses TRBV9 and TRBJ2-3, with D uncertain. The CDR3 totals 12 residues. The V end lost 0 bases, the J end lost 4 bases, and 3 bases lay between the germline ends. The germline gives CDR1 SGDLS, CDR2 YYNGEE. Full variable domain (rest looked up from reference TRBV9 and TRBJ2-3): DSGVTQTPKHLITATGQRVTLRCSPRSGDLSVYWYQQSLDQGLQFLIQYYNGEERAKGNILERFSAQQFPDLHSELNLSSLELGDSALYFCASSVDPDTQYFGPGTRLTVL.

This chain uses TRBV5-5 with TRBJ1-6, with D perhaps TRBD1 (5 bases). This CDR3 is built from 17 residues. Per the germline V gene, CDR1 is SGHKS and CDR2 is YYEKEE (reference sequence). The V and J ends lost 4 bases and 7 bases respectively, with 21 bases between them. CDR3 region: CASSETPLQQGNSPLHF. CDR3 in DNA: TGTGCCAGCAGCGAAACCCCCCTACAGCAGGGAAATTCACCCCTCCACTTT.

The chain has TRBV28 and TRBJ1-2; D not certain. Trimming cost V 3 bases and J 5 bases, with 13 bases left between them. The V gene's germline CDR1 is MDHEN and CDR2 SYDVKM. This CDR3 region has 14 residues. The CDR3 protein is CASSLPGWPYGYTF. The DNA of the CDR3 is TGTGCCAGCAGTTTGCCCGGATGGCCTTATGGCTACACCTTC.

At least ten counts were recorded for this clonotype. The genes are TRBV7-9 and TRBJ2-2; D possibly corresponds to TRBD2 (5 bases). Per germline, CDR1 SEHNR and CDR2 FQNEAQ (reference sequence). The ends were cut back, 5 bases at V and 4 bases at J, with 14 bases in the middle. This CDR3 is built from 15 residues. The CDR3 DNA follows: TGTGCCAGCAGCATCAGCGGAGCCGTCACCGGGGAGCTGTTTTTT. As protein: CASSISGAVTGELFF.

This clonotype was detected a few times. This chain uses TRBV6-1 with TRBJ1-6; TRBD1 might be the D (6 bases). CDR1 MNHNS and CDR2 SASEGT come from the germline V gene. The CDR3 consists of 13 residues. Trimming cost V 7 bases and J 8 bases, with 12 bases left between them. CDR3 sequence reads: CASTPKGDSPLHF. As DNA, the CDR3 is TGTGCCAGCACCCCAAAGGGGGATTCACCCCTCCACTTT.

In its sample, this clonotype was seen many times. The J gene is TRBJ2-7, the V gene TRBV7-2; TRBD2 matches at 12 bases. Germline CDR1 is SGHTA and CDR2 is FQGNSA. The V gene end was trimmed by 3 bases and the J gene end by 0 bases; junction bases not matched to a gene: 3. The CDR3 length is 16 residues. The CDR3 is CASSLTSGSDSYEQYF. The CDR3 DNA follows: TGTGCCAGCAGCTTGACTAGCGGGAGTGACTCCTACGAGCAGTACTTC.

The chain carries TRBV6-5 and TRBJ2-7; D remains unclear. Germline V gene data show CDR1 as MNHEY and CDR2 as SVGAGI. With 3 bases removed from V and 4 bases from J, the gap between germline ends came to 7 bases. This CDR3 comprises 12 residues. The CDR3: CASSYNLYEQYF. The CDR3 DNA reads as TGTGCCAGCAGTTATAACTTATACGAGCAGTACTTC.

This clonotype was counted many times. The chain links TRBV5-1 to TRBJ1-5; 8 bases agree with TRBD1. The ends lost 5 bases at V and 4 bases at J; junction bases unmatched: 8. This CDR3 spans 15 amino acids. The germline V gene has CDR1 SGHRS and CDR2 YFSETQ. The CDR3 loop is CASRTGTGRNQPQHF. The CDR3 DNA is TGCGCCAGCAGAACCGGGACAGGTAGAAATCAGCCCCAGCATTTT.

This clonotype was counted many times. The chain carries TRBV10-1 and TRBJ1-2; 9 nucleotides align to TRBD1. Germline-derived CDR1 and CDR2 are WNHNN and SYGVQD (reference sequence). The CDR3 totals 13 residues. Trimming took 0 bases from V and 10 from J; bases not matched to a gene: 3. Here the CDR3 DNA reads TGCGCCAGCAGTGAGTCCGGGACAGGGATCTACACCTTC. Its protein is CASSESGTGIYTF.

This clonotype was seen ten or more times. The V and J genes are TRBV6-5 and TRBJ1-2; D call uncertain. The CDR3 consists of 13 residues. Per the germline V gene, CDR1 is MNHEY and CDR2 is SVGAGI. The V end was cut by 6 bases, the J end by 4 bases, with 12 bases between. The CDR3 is CASRRDNGYGYTF. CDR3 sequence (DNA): TGTGCCAGCAGGCGAGACAACGGCTATGGCTACACCTTC.

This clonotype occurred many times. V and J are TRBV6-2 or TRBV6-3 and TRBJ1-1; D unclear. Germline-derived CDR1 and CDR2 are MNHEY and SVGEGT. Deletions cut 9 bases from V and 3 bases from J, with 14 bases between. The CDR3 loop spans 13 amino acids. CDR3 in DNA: TGTGCCAGTTCCGACCCATGGGACACTGAAGCTTTCTTT. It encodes CASSDPWDTEAFF.

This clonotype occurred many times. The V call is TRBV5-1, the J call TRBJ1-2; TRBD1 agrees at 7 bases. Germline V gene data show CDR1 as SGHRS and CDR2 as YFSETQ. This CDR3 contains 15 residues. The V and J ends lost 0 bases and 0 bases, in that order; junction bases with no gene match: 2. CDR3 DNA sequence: TGCGCCAGCAGCTTGGCCGGGACAGCTAACTATGGCTACACCTTC. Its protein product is CASSLAGTANYGYTF.

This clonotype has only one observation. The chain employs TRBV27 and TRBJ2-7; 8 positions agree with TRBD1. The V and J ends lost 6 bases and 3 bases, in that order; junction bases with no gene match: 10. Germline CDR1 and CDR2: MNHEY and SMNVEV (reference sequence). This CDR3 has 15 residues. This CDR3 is CASRRDGTGIYEQYF. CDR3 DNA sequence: TGTGCCAGCAGAAGAGACGGGACAGGTATCTACGAGCAGTACTTC.

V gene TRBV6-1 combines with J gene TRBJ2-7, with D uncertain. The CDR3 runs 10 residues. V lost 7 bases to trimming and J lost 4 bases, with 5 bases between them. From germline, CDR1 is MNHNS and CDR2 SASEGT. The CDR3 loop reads CASIPYEQYF. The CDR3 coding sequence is TGTGCCAGCATCCCATACGAGCAGTACTTC.